The TCR beta chain described here comes from a study of shared T cell receptors in the human thymus. Method: immunoSEQ multiplex PCR; TCRdb's copy keeps in-frame clones and lacks some. The table includes over 650,000 clones, around 87% detected once. The CDR3 sequence is 13 residues long. Germline assignment: CDR1 LNHDA and CDR2 SQIVND (reference sequence). V was clipped by 10 bases and J by 6 bases, with 18 bases between them. The same sample was also used in a study of human thymus T cells.

What was sequenced was thymocytes. V and J are TRBV19 and TRBJ1-2; no clear D gene. The sequence was collected from a boy under two years old with a congenital heart defect. The CDR3, as DNA: TGTGCCACTTTAAATTCGAGGAGGAATGGCTACACCTTC. This codes for CATLNSRRNGYTF.